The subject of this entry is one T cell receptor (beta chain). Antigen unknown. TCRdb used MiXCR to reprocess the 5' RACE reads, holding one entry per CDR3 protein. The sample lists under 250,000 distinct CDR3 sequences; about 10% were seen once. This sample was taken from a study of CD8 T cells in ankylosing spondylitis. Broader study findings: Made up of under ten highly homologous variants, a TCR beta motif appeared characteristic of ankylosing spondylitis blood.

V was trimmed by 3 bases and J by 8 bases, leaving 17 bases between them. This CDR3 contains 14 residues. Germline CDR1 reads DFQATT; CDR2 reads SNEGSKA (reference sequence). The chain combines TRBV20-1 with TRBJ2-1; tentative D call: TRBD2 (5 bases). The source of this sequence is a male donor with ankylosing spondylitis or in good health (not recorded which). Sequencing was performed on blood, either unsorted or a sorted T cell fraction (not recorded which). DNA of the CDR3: TGCAGTGCTAGTCTCAAGGCGGGTGGTGATGAGCAGTTCTTC. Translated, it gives CSASLKAGGDEQFF.